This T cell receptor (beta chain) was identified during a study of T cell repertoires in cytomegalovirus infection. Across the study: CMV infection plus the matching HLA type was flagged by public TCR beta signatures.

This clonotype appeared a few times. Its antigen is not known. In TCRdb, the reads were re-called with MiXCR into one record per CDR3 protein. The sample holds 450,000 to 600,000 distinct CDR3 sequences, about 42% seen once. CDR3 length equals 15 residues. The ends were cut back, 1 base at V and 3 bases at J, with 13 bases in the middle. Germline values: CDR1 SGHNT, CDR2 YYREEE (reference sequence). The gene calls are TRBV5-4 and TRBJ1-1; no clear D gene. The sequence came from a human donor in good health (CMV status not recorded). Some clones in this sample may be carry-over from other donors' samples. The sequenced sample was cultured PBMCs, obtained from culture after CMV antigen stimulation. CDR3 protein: CASSLRQPTDTEAFF. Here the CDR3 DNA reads TGTGCCAGCAGCTTGCGCCAGCCTACGGACACTGAAGCTTTCTTT.